The source of this T cell receptor beta chain is a study of blood T cell repertoires in COVID-19. Study in general: There were acute and convalescent COVID-19 samples, and they came from the United States, Italy and Spain. Sample material is recorded as cDNA or gDNA derived from T cells, B-cell-depleted T cells, or PBMCs.

This clone has only one observation. The method was immunoSEQ multiplex PCR; TCRdb's version includes in-frame clones alone and lacks a portion of them. The sample holds about 410,000 clones, 90% seen once. Participants came from under 30 US areas, aged about 18 to 100 years. Sequences were obtained from PBMCs or T cells enriched from blood (not recorded which). The TCR comes from a man between 18 and 35 years old who had recovered from COVID-19.

The CDR3 nucleotides are TGTGCCAGCAACCCTAGCGGAAGCACAGATACGCAGTATTTT. Protein: CASNPSGSTDTQYF. V gene TRBV25-1 combines with J gene TRBJ2-3; the match to TRBD2 covers 7 bases. This CDR3 contains 14 residues. V lost 7 bases, J lost 0 bases, and 4 bases stayed unmatched. Germline assignment: CDR1 MGHDK and CDR2 SYGVNS.